This TCR beta chain was identified in a study of blood T cells in healthy people across ages. The CDR3 has 15 residues. Looked up from germline, CDR1 is SNHLY and CDR2 is FYNNEI. The ends lost 6 bases at V and 9 bases at J; junction bases unmatched: 10. PCR was performed a second time for about 7 to 11 cycles using a sample-barcoded 5' primer and a J-beta primer mix. MiXCR, applied by TCRdb to the 5' RACE reads, yields one record per CDR3 protein. The sample lists 790,000 or so distinct CDR3 sequences, more than 35% occurring once. The TCR was taken from an elderly man in good health. Sequencing was carried out using blood. This chain joins TRBV2 and TRBJ2-1; 11 nucleotides line up with TRBD1. The CDR3 nucleotides are TGTGCCAGCAGCCCCGGACAGGGGGCCTTGAGTGAGCAGTTCTTC. Its translation is CASSPGQGALSEQFF. The full variable domain, in which reference TRBV2 and TRBJ2-1 provide the parts outside the CDR3, is EPEVTQTPSHQVTQMGQEVILRCVPISNHLYFYWYRQILGQKVEFLVSFYNNEISEKSEIFDDQFSVERPDGSNFTLKIRSTKLEDSAMYFCASSPGQGALSEQFFGPGTRLTVL.